Listed below are T cell receptor beta chains from one sample, sequenced in a study of cytomegalovirus exposure and HLA in healthy donors. Method: immunoSEQ multiplex PCR; TCRdb's copy keeps in-frame clones and lacks some. This sample has fewer than 100,000 clones, with roughly 80% found just once. The specimen sequenced was PBMCs. These receptors were collected from a man aged 35 to 55 in good health and CMV-seropositive. Both conserved end residues are part of each CDR3.

j_call | v_call | cdr3_length | cdr3_aa
TRBJ2-7 | TRBV7-2 | 13 | CASSSLGGTEQYF
TRBJ1-5 | TRBV7-9 | 18 | CASSSDRGASWGNQPQHF
TRBJ1-4 | TRBV27 | 16 | CARGPELHQPNEKLFF
TRBJ1-5 | TRBV19 | 14 | CASSIEGSHQPQHF
TRBJ1-6 | TRBV27 | 14 | CASSGTGGLTPLHF
TRBJ2-1 | TRBV7-2 | 12 | CASSLRGNEQFF
TRBJ2-5 | TRBV6-5 | 14 | CASSYQGGQETQYF
TRBJ2-1 | TRBV9 | 15 | CASSVGAGGHNEQFF
TRBJ1-6 | TRBV6-1 | 13 | CAAKDRGNSPLHF
TRBJ2-2 | TRBV12-5 | 15 | CASEETGLNTGELFF
TRBJ2-5 | TRBV4-1 | 16 | CASSLGYGGLQETQYF
TRBJ1-2 | TRBV7-6 | 15 | CASSLEGGGVGGYTF
- | TRBV4-3 | 15 | CASSQGASGPYEQYF
TRBJ2-1 | TRBV29-1 | 14 | CSVAPGTGINEQFF
TRBJ1-2 | TRBV4-1 | 15 | CASSPPGGGDYGYTF
TRBJ2-7 | TRBV2 | 14 | CAILDNEGSYEQYF
TRBJ2-5 | TRBV10-3 | 13 | CAISGTRGETQYF
TRBJ2-5 | TRBV19 | 14 | CASSGTGGVETQYF